This is a list of T cell receptor beta chains from one sample in a study of OX40 agonist ivuxolimab in advanced cancers. TCRdb keeps only in-frame clones here, not all; method: immunoSEQ multiplex PCR. The sample holds some 60,000 clones; just over 90% are singletons and the top ten take 18%. Here the sequenced sample was CD4+ or CD8+ T cells sorted from blood, taken in a trial of the OX40 agonist ivuxolimab. All receptors derive from an adult with an advanced solid tumor such as melanoma, head and neck, liver or kidney cancer. Both conserved end residues are part of each CDR3. The D gene is left open where the match is weak. Clone sizes are given selectively: once, few, many, or a class where the clone is expanded.

v_gene: TRBV9; d_gene: .; abundance: .; j_gene: TRBJ2-1; CDR3nt: TGTGCCAGCAGCGCGTATTCTGCAGGGAATGAGCAGTTCTTC; CDR3aa: CASSAYSAGNEQFF
v_gene: TRBV4-1; d_gene: .; abundance: .; j_gene: TRBJ1-2; CDR3nt: TGCGCCAGCAGCCAAGAGGCTGGGGGGATACCCTATGGCTACACCTTC; CDR3aa: CASSQEAGGIPYGYTF
v_gene: TRBV29-1; d_gene: .; abundance: .; j_gene: TRBJ2-1; CDR3nt: TGCAGCGTTGAAGAAGCGGTGGATGAGCAGTTCTTC; CDR3aa: CSVEEAVDEQFF
v_gene: TRBV19; d_gene: TRBD2; abundance: .; j_gene: TRBJ2-5; CDR3nt: TGTGCCAGTAGCGGAGCGGGACTGGGGTACCAAGAGACCCAGTACTTC; CDR3aa: CASSGAGLGYQETQYF
v_gene: TRBV13; d_gene: TRBD2; abundance: .; j_gene: TRBJ2-2; CDR3nt: TGTGCCAGCAGCGGAGGCGGGGGGGCCGGGGAGCTGTTTTTT; CDR3aa: CASSGGGGAGELFF
v_gene: TRBV27; d_gene: .; abundance: .; j_gene: TRBJ1-4; CDR3nt: TGTGCCAGCAGTTTATCGCAGGGTTCGAATGAAAAACTGTTTTTT; CDR3aa: CASSLSQGSNEKLFF
v_gene: TRBV19; d_gene: .; abundance: .; j_gene: TRBJ1-1; CDR3nt: TGTGCCAGTAGTATTTGGGCAGGGATGAACACTGAAGCTTTCTTT; CDR3aa: CASSIWAGMNTEAFF
v_gene: TRBV14; d_gene: .; abundance: .; j_gene: TRBJ2-2; CDR3nt: TGTGCCAGCAGCCAACGGTTAGCCGGGGAGCTGTTTTTT; CDR3aa: CASSQRLAGELFF
v_gene: TRBV19; d_gene: .; abundance: .; j_gene: TRBJ2-1; CDR3nt: TGTGCCAGTAGTCGGCGGGCAGTTTACAATGAGCAGTTCTTC; CDR3aa: CASSRRAVYNEQFF
v_gene: TRBV7-9; d_gene: .; abundance: few; j_gene: TRBJ1-2; CDR3nt: TGTGCCAGCAGCGACGGACAGAAGTTTAACTATGGCTACACCTTC; CDR3aa: CASSDGQKFNYGYTF
v_gene: TRBV2; d_gene: TRBD1; abundance: .; j_gene: TRBJ1-1; CDR3nt: TGTGCCAGCAGGGGGGACAGGGCAAGTGGGACTGAAGCTTTCTTT; CDR3aa: CASRGDRASGTEAFF